These 21 T cell receptor beta chains were all obtained from the same sample, sequenced in a study of shared clonotypes between healthy human individuals. Some clones are missing from TCRdb's copy, which holds only in-frame ones; the method was immunoSEQ multiplex PCR. The data hold roughly 2.5 million clones, with approximately 90% observed a single time. The sequenced sample consisted of naive CD4+ T cells sorted from blood. The subset denotes: CD45RA+ positively selected. These receptors came from a young man in good health.

In the case of this clone: Other nucleotide sequences from this sample produce the same CDR3. V and J are TRBV6-5 and TRBJ2-2; TRBD2 aligns across 8 bases. Germline CDR1 is MNHEY and CDR2 is SVGAGI. J gave up 5 bases and V 6 bases, and 5 bases lay outside the gene matches. There are 14 residues in the CDR3. CDR3 DNA sequence: TGTGCCAGCAGAGCGGGGGTAGGGACCGGGGAGCTGTTTTTT. Translated: CASRAGVGTGELFF.

V gene TRBV23-1 combines with J gene TRBJ1-1, with D perhaps TRBD1 (5 bases). TRBV23-1 is placed among ORFs of uncertain function. The ends were cut back, 0 bases at V and 3 bases at J, with 20 bases in the middle. The CDR3 is 18 residues long. The CDR3 bases are TGCGCCAGCAGTCAATCGTCGGGGCATGATAATCTGGACACTGAAGCTTTCTTT. Translated, it gives CASSQSSGHDNLDTEAFF.

In regard to this clone: Other DNA sequences in this specimen translate into the identical CDR3. The chain is built from TRBV5-1 and TRBJ1-6; TRBD1 might be the D (5 bases). Trimming pared 2 bases from V and 4 bases from J, leaving 10 bases between. Germline CDR1 SGHRS, CDR2 YFSETQ. This CDR3 has 15 amino acids. CDR3 protein: CASSLGDGYNSPLHF. The CDR3 nucleotides are TGCGCCAGCAGCTTAGGGGACGGATATAATTCACCCCTCCACTTT.

This rearrangement joins TRBV11-3 to TRBJ2-1; D not resolved. This CDR3 has 16 residues. V was cut by 1 base and J by 1 base, with 11 bases left in between. CDR1 and CDR2 from the germline V gene are SGHNT and YENEEA. Here the CDR3 DNA reads TGTGCCAGCAGCTTAGGATATGACTTATCCTACAATGAGCAGTTCTTC. The encoded protein is CASSLGYDLSYNEQFF.

The rearrangement joins TRBV27 to TRBJ1-1, with a tentative D call TRBD1 (5 bases). Germline CDR1 and CDR2: MNHEY and SMNVEV (reference sequence). The CDR3 is made up of 17 amino acids. Trimming pared 0 bases from V and 3 bases from J, leaving 17 bases between. The CDR3 nucleotides read TGTGCCAGCAGTTTATCGCTTTACCCCATGGGGCACACTGAAGCTTTCTTT. This gives the protein CASSLSLYPMGHTEAFF.

This rearrangement joins TRBV30 to TRBJ2-3; D is ambiguous. This CDR3 contains 15 residues. Trimming removed 0 bases from V and 0 bases from J, with 10 bases in between. Germline V gene sequence: CDR1 GTSNPN, CDR2 SVGIG (reference sequence). The CDR3 nucleotides are TGTGCCTGGAGTGTTAAGGGTACTAGCACAGATACGCAGTATTTT. It encodes CAWSVKGTSTDTQYF.

The genes are TRBV19 and TRBJ1-2, with 7 nucleotides matching TRBD1. The CDR3 totals 16 residues. Germline lookup yields CDR1 LNHDA and CDR2 SQIVND (reference sequence). V dropped 3 bases and J dropped 7; count of bases not matched to a gene: 14. The CDR3 DNA sequence: TGTGCCAGTAGTATCTTTTATGAGACAGGGTTCGGTGGCTACACCTTC. Translating gives CASSIFYETGFGGYTF.

The chain combines TRBV6-5 with TRBJ2-5; D call uncertain. V lost 6 bases and J lost 5, with 13 bases in between. The CDR3 runs to 13 residues. CDR1 is MNHEY and CDR2 is SVGAGI in the germline V gene. CDR3 amino acids: CASSRGGWETQYF. The DNA for the CDR3 is TGTGCCAGCAGCCGAGGCGGTTGGGAGACCCAGTACTTC.

The gene calls are TRBV10-3 and TRBJ2-7, with 7 nucleotides matching TRBD1. CDR1 ENHRY and CDR2 SYGVKD come from the germline V gene. Losses at the gene ends were 0 bases for V and 4 bases for J; bases not matched to a gene: 3. CDR3 size: 14 residues. CDR3 DNA: TGTGCCATCAGTGAGTCAACAGGGGTTTACGAGCAGTACTTC. This sequence encodes CAISESTGVYEQYF.

The gene calls are TRBV27 and TRBJ1-4, with D maybe TRBD1 (5 bases). The V end was cut by 0 bases, the J end by 10 bases, with 15 bases between. The CDR3 consists of 15 residues. The V gene's germline CDR1 is MNHEY and CDR2 SMNVEV (reference sequence). This CDR3 is CASSLSGGAQGKLFF. CDR3 bases: TGTGCCAGCAGTTTATCTGGTGGGGCGCAGGGAAAACTGTTTTTT.

Only one count was recorded for this clone. This sample also contains other DNA sequences that code for the same CDR3. The gene calls are TRBV19 and TRBJ1-2; no clear D gene. Trimming pared 3 bases from V and 4 bases from J, leaving 9 bases between. This CDR3 region has 13 residues. In germline, CDR1 is LNHDA, CDR2 SQIVND (reference sequence). CDR3 DNA: TGTGCCAGTAGTATCCCCCGGACCTATGGCTACACCTTC. Encoded protein: CASSIPRTYGYTF.

The J gene is TRBJ2-2, the V gene TRBV5-4; 9 bases agree with TRBD2. V shed 7 bases, J shed 6 bases, and the junction held 4 bases outside the gene matches. This CDR3 has 13 residues. Germline V CDR1 and CDR2: SGHNT, YYREEE (reference sequence). CDR3 protein: CASHAGGAGELFF. The CDR3 nucleotides are TGTGCCAGCCACGCGGGAGGGGCCGGGGAGCTGTTTTTT.

The rearrangement joins TRBV18 to TRBJ1-2; TRBD1 matches at 8 bases. Trimming removed 5 bases from V and 4 bases from J; junction bases left unmatched: 12. Germline CDR1 reads KGHSH; CDR2 reads LQKENI. The length of the CDR3 is 16 residues. The CDR3 sequence: CASSKNGQGIGYGYTF. For the CDR3, the DNA is TGTGCCAGCTCAAAAAATGGACAGGGAATAGGCTATGGCTACACCTTC.

The V call is TRBV5-1, the J call TRBJ2-5; D gene ambiguous. The germline V gene encodes CDR1 SGHRS and CDR2 YFSETQ. V was trimmed by 0 bases and J by 5 bases, leaving 14 bases between them. CDR3 size: 15 residues. CDR3 sequence reads: CASSLDLTLGETQYF. As DNA, the CDR3 is TGCGCCAGCAGCTTGGACCTGACCCTAGGGGAGACCCAGTACTTC. The whole variable domain, filled in from reference TRBV5-1 and TRBJ2-5, reads KAGVTQTPRYLIKTRGQQVTLSCSPISGHRSVSWYQQTPGQGLQFLFEYFSETQRNKGNFPGRFSGRQFSNSRSEMNVSTLELGDSALYLCASSLDLTLGETQYFGPGTRLLVL.

This clone was detected a few times. The rearrangement uses TRBV14 and TRBJ1-2, with D unclear. V lost 2 bases, J lost 3 bases, and 7 bases lay in between. From germline, CDR1 is SGHDN and CDR2 FVKESK. The CDR3 is 13 amino acids. CDR3 sequence (DNA): TGTGCCAGCAGCCAATCACACCACTATGGCTACACCTTC. Translated: CASSQSHHYGYTF.

The chain combines TRBV4-1 with TRBJ2-7; D is perhaps TRBD2 (5 bases). The germline V gene encodes CDR1 MGHRA and CDR2 YSYEKL. CDR3 size: 15 residues. The V gene lost 1 base and the J gene lost 0 bases, with 10 bases spanning the gap. CDR3 loop: CASSQVQLASYEQYF. CDR3 sequence (DNA): TGCGCCAGCAGCCAAGTTCAGCTAGCCTCCTACGAGCAGTACTTC.

This chain links TRBV6-1 with TRBJ2-7; weak D call: TRBD1 (5 bases). This CDR3 has 15 amino acids. Trimming took 2 bases from V and 6 from J, leaving 17 bases between them. Looked up from germline, CDR1 is MNHNS and CDR2 is SASEGT. The CDR3 coding sequence is TGTGCCAGCAGTGAACAGGGCCTGGGTAAGCGCGAGCAGTACTTC. This sequence encodes CASSEQGLGKREQYF.

The chain couples TRBV30 to TRBJ1-1; TRBD1 matches 9 bases. The germline V gene encodes CDR1 GTSNPN and CDR2 SVGIG (reference sequence). CDR3 length equals 11 residues. With 4 bases clipped from V and 8 bases from J, the junction kept 2 bases outside the gene matches. DNA of the CDR3: TGTGCCTGGACCGGGACAGGGGAAGCTTTCTTT. This codes for CAWTGTGEAFF.

This clone is a singleton in its sample. Other DNA sequences in this specimen translate into the identical CDR3. CDR3 in amino acids: CASSFGQGGQPQHF. The CDR3 coding sequence is TGTGCCAGCAGCTTCGGACAGGGAGGACAGCCCCAGCATTTT. The genes are TRBV7-2 and TRBJ1-5; TRBD1 matches 8 bases. Germline loops: CDR1 SGHTA, CDR2 FQGNSA. The trim removed 3 bases at V and 7 bases at J, leaving 5 bases unmatched. The CDR3 spans 14 residues.

The chain employs TRBV5-4 and TRBJ1-2; unclear D gene. Trimming shortened V by 0 bases and J by 3 bases, and 27 bases separated the two germline ends. The CDR3 contains 20 residues. The V gene's germline CDR1 is SGHNT and CDR2 YYREEE (reference sequence). This CDR3 is CASSLAVRERDEDGYYGYTF. The CDR3 DNA is TGTGCCAGCAGCTTGGCCGTCCGGGAGAGGGATGAGGATGGTTACTATGGCTACACCTTC.

V usage is TRBV2 and J usage is TRBJ2-7; 8 nucleotides line up with TRBD2. Germline-derived CDR1 and CDR2 are SNHLY and FYNNEI. J gave up 3 bases and V 4 bases, and 14 bases lay outside the gene matches. The CDR3 extends over 17 amino acids. In DNA form, the CDR3 reads TGTGCCAGCAGTGCCGTTCCTTTCGGGGGGGGATACTACGAGCAGTACTTC. Its protein product is CASSAVPFGGGYYEQYF.